These T cell receptor beta chains were read from a single sample in a study of shared clonotypes between healthy human individuals. The repertoire was sequenced with immunoSEQ multiplex PCR; TCRdb's copy has only in-frame clones and lacks some. The profile covers roughly 700,000 clones, with approximately 79% appearing a single time and roughly 1.7% taken by the ten largest. Sequencing was done on a sample of memory CD4+ T cells sorted from blood. All receptors derive from a woman aged 25 to 39 in good health. Each CDR3 is given with its conserved first and last residue. The D gene is left open where the match is weak. A clone size is listed for some rows: how often the clone was seen (once, few, many), or a class if it is expanded.

TRBV27,once,TRBJ2-2,-,CATRIQNTGELFF,TGTGCCACCAGAATCCAGAACACCGGGGAGCTGTTTTTT
TRBV5-1,few,TRBJ2-1,TRBD2,CASSLEGLALGDEQFF,TGCGCCAGCAGCTTGGAGGGACTAGCCCTGGGCGATGAGCAGTTCTTC
TRBV4-2,-,TRBJ1-2,-,CASSQDQGSGYTF,TGTGCCAGCAGCCAAGATCAAGGTAGTGGCTACACCTTC
TRBV5-1,-,TRBJ2-1,TRBD2,CASSEPGLALSYNEQFF,TGCGCCAGCAGCGAACCGGGACTAGCCCTCTCCTACAATGAGCAGTTCTTC
TRBV18,few,TRBJ2-3,-,CASSPLGTDTQYF,TGTGCCAGCTCACCACTGGGCACAGATACGCAGTATTTT
TRBV6-1,-,TRBJ1-1,-,CASSEMGQANTEAFF,TGTGCCAGCAGTGAGATGGGACAAGCGAACACTGAAGCTTTCTTT
TRBV28,-,TRBJ2-5,-,CASSYGNQETQYF,TGTGCCAGCAGTTATGGGAACCAAGAGACCCAGTACTTC
TRBV5-4,-,TRBJ2-5,-,CASSLDPRSETQYF,TGTGCCAGCAGCTTGGATCCCCGCTCAGAGACCCAGTACTTC
TRBV10-1,-,TRBJ2-1,TRBD1,CASSTGASYNEQFF,TGCGCCAGCTCCACAGGGGCGTCATACAATGAGCAGTTCTTC
TRBV2,-,TRBJ2-1,-,CASTLASYNEQFF,TGTGCCAGCACGCTAGCGAGCTACAATGAGCAGTTCTTC
TRBV28,-,TRBJ2-3,-,CASSSGTDTQYF,TGTGCCAGCAGTTCTGGGACAGATACGCAGTATTTT
TRBV10-3,-,TRBJ2-7,TRBD1,CATQGQGVEQYF,TGTGCCACCCAGGGACAGGGGGTCGAGCAGTACTTC
TRBV5-5,-,TRBJ2-3,-,CASSLDGVVSTDTQYF,TGTGCCAGCAGCTTGGACGGGGTGGTTAGCACAGATACGCAGTATTTT
TRBV28,few,TRBJ2-7,-,CASKSGGGPYEQYF,TGTGCCAGCAAGTCAGGGGGAGGGCCCTACGAGCAGTACTTC
TRBV29-1,-,TRBJ2-3,TRBD2,CSVVSSGINTDTQYF,TGCAGCGTTGTATCCAGCGGGATAAACACAGATACGCAGTATTTT
TRBV5-5,-,TRBJ1-5,TRBD1,CASSLQGANNQPQHF,TGTGCCAGCAGCTTACAGGGGGCTAACAATCAGCCCCAGCATTTT
TRBV10-1,-,TRBJ2-5,TRBD2,CASNISGRCGETQYF,TGCGCCAGCAACATTAGCGGGAGGTGTGGTGAGACCCAGTACTTC
TRBV19,-,TRBJ2-7,-,CASSMFGINYEQYF,TGTGCCAGTAGTATGTTCGGGATTAACTACGAGCAGTACTTC
TRBV10-1,-,TRBJ2-7,-,CASSEGLYEQYF,TGCGCCAGCAGTGAGGGACTCTACGAGCAGTACTTC
TRBV6-5,-,TRBJ1-1,-,CASSYGGNTEAFF,TGTGCCAGCAGTTACGGAGGAAACACTGAAGCTTTCTTT
TRBV5-1,-,TRBJ1-3,TRBD1,CASSPGQGGGNTIYF,TGCGCCAGCAGCCCTGGACAGGGCGGAGGAAACACCATATATTTT
TRBV27,few,TRBJ2-7,-,CASSLQGTRRSYEQYF,TGTGCCAGCAGTTTACAGGGGACCCGCCGCTCCTACGAGCAGTACTTC
TRBV11-3,-,TRBJ1-5,TRBD1,CASSFQVQGARGDGQPQHF,TGTGCCAGCAGCTTTCAGGTCCAGGGGGCAAGGGGGGACGGTCAGCCCCAGCATTTT
TRBV11-2,-,TRBJ2-1,TRBD2,CASRPIAGGFNEQFF,TGTGCCAGCAGACCGATAGCGGGAGGGTTCAATGAGCAGTTCTTC
TRBV5-5,-,TRBJ2-7,TRBD2,CASSQSLMTSGAYEQYF,TGTGCCAGCAGTCAGAGCCTCATGACTAGCGGGGCCTACGAGCAGTACTTC
TRBV28,-,TRBJ1-5,TRBD1,CASRRTGRSNQPQHF,TGTGCCAGCAGGCGGACAGGGCGAAGCAATCAGCCCCAGCATTTT
TRBV7-9,-,TRBJ2-7,TRBD1,CASSLGDRDLNEQYF,TGTGCCAGCAGCTTAGGGGACAGGGATCTCAACGAGCAGTACTTC
TRBV27,-,TRBJ2-3,-,CASSFQRGSTDTQYF,TGTGCCAGCAGTTTCCAAAGGGGGAGCACAGATACGCAGTATTTT
TRBV10-3,-,TRBJ1-1,TRBD1,CAISGTGAPEAFF,TGTGCCATCAGTGGGACAGGGGCTCCAGAAGCTTTCTTT
TRBV5-1,-,TRBJ2-7,TRBD1,CASSLARGQGYEQYF,TGCGCCAGCAGCTTGGCAAGGGGACAGGGGTACGAGCAGTACTTC
TRBV18,-,TRBJ2-2,TRBD1,CASSRKTGSAPGELFF,TGTGCCAGCTCACGAAAGACAGGGAGTGCCCCCGGGGAGCTGTTTTTT
TRBV7-2,-,TRBJ2-2,-,CASSLGPAPTGELFF,TGTGCCAGCAGCTTAGGTCCCGCACCGACCGGGGAGCTGTTTTTT
TRBV28,-,TRBJ1-2,-,CATRVGASYGYTF,TGTGCCACGAGAGTGGGGGCCTCGTATGGCTACACCTTC
TRBV18,-,TRBJ2-2,TRBD1,CASHGQGVGGELFF,TGTGCCAGCCACGGACAGGGCGTAGGCGGGGAGCTGTTTTTT
TRBV29-1,-,TRBJ2-1,TRBD2,CSVGEGLVSGEQFF,TGCAGCGTTGGCGAGGGACTAGTATCAGGTGAGCAGTTCTTC
TRBV6-5,-,TRBJ2-5,TRBD2,CASSREGETQYF,TGTGCCAGCAGCAGGGAGGGAGAGACCCAGTACTTC
TRBV11-3,few,TRBJ2-6,-,CASSFTGANVLTF,TGTGCCAGCAGCTTTACTGGGGCCAACGTCCTGACTTTC
TRBV2,-,TRBJ2-1,-,CASSTILGTGVFYNEQFF,TGTGCCAGCAGTACCATTCTAGGGACGGGAGTTTTCTACAATGAGCAGTTCTTC
TRBV10-2,-,TRBJ2-7,TRBD1,CASRAGQGIHEQYF,TGCGCCAGCAGGGCCGGACAGGGGATCCACGAGCAGTACTTC
TRBV6-6,-,TRBJ2-7,TRBD2,CASSYGTSSYEQYF,TGTGCCAGCAGTTACGGGACTAGCAGCTACGAGCAGTACTTC